This T cell receptor (delta chain) is from a study of delta chain sequences of gamma delta T cells (dated by TCRdb to 2016 to 2017). The protocol used for the library was PCR. The sequencer listed for this sample is Illumina MiSeq. TCRdb called clones afresh from the public reads with CATT; identical DNA rows were later merged. In all, the sample holds about 3,400 delta-chain clones, and 61% of those were seen once. The top ten constitute under 65% of the sample. This clone has a handful of counts. Its cognate antigen has yet to be identified. This DNA's translation differs at residue 9 from TCRdb's protein, which comes from a much larger clone; a read error is likely, and the protein shown is translated from the DNA. Spanning cysteine to phenylalanine, the CDR3 consists of 14 amino acids. The CDR3 DNA has 42 bases and is translated from base 1. The V end loses 0 bases and the J end loses 7 bases, and a stretch of 14 bases separates them. CDR1 and CDR2 are read off the germline V gene as GEAIGNYY and EKD.

The V and J segments used are TRDV2 and TRDJ1; no D segment can be confidently identified. The source material was a tumor sample. This TCR derives from a human donor with breast cancer. CDR3 reads: CACDTVVQRFKLIF. The sequenced DNA is TGTGCCTGTGACACCGTTGTTCAGAGATTTAAACTCATCTTT.